The 27 T cell receptor beta chains reported below all come from one sample, sequenced in a study of blood T cell repertoires in COVID-19. Data came from immunoSEQ multiplex PCR; TCRdb stores just in-frame clones and leaves some out. The sample contains roughly 21,000 clones, roughly 85% of which appear only once. Material for sequencing was peripheral blood. The origin of the receptors is a woman over 75 with active or convalescent COVID-19.

V gene TRBV28 combines with J gene TRBJ1-6, with TRBD1 matching 7 bases. The CDR3 is made up of 17 amino acids. CDR1 is MDHEN and CDR2 is SYDVKM in the germline V gene. V lost 2 bases and J lost 9; bases outside the gene matches: 13. The CDR3 sequence: CASSLRNRGPRGSPLHF. The CDR3 bases are TGTGCCAGCAGTTTAAGGAACAGGGGCCCAAGGGGTTCACCCCTCCACTTT.

This chain joins TRBV7-2 and TRBJ2-1; 13 positions agree with TRBD2. Germline CDR1 and CDR2: SGHTA and FQGNSA. The ends lost 2 bases at V and 15 bases at J; junction bases unmatched: 10. The CDR3 is 15 amino acids. The CDR3 DNA reads TGTGCCAGCAGCTTATTACTAGCGGGGGGGCCATTCCCGTTCTTC. Its protein is CASSLLLAGGPFPFF.

The chain carries TRBV5-4 and TRBJ2-2; the match to TRBD2 covers 9 bases. CDR3 length: 18 amino acids. V lost 5 bases to trimming and J lost 5 bases; unmatched junction nucleotides: 16. CDR1 SGHNT and CDR2 YYREEE come from the germline V gene (reference sequence). DNA for the CDR3: TGTGCCAGCAGTTCCCAACTTGCGGGAGGGCGAAGGACCGGGGAGCTGTTTTTT. It codes for CASSSQLAGGRRTGELFF.

The chain links TRBV5-6 to TRBJ2-7; 7 nucleotides line up with TRBD1. V was clipped by 1 base and J by 11 bases; unmatched bases: 9. CDR3 length equals 13 residues. Per germline, CDR1 SGHDT and CDR2 YYEEEE. As DNA, the CDR3 is TGTGCCAGCAGCTTGCGACGAGACAGGGCCGAGTACTTC. Residues: CASSLRRDRAEYF.

The chain employs TRBV12-5 and TRBJ1-2, with D tentatively TRBD1 (6 bases). The CDR3 contains 13 residues. Trimming cost V 6 bases and J 8 bases, with 16 bases left between them. CDR1 is LGHNT, CDR2 FRNRAP, per germline. The CDR3 DNA follows: TGTGCTAGTGGCTCTAGGGGACACCAGGGCTACACCTTC. Its translation: CASGSRGHQGYTF. Full variable domain (outside the CDR3, taken from reference TRBV12-5 and TRBJ1-2): DARVTQTPRHKVTEMGQEVTMRCQPILGHNTVFWYRQTMMQGLELLAYFRNRAPLDDSGMPKDRFSAEMPDATLATLKIQPSEPRDSAVYFCASGSRGHQGYTFGSGTRLTVV.

The chain carries TRBV5-1 and TRBJ1-5; D not certain. Germline assignment: CDR1 SGHRS and CDR2 YFSETQ. Between the trimmed V and J ends, which lost 1 base and 5 bases, there was a span of 7 bases. This CDR3 comprises 13 residues. CDR3 coding DNA: TGCGCCAGCAGCTTGCGAGGAGATCAGCCCCAGCATTTT. Its translation is CASSLRGDQPQHF.

This chain links TRBV20-1 with TRBJ2-7; 7 bases fit TRBD2. Trimming cost V 3 bases and J 1 base; bases outside gene matches: 9. The CDR3 totals 15 residues. Germline CDR1 and CDR2: DFQATT and SNEGSKA (reference sequence). For the CDR3, the DNA is TGCAGTGCTAGTCCCGGCGGAGCGGGGTCCTACGAGCAGTACTTC. Protein product: CSASPGGAGSYEQYF.

For the CDR3, the DNA is TGTGCCAGCAGTGAGGGGCAGGGGGCGCGGGGCTACACCTTC. Residues: CASSEGQGARGYTF. The rearrangement links TRBV2 to TRBJ1-2, with 8 bases identical to TRBD1. V was clipped by 3 bases and J by 8 bases; unmatched bases: 8. Germline V gene lookup returns CDR1 SNHLY and CDR2 FYNNEI. This CDR3 region has 14 residues.

The count of this clone is one. The rearrangement links TRBV12-3 or TRBV12-4 to TRBJ2-1; D possibly corresponds to TRBD1 (7 bases). V was clipped by 11 bases and J by 1 base, with 9 bases between them. The CDR3 totals 12 residues. The CDR3 nucleotides read TGTGCCTCAGGGGGGTCCTACAATGAGCAGTTCTTC. Translating gives CASGGSYNEQFF.

This rearrangement joins TRBV11-3 to TRBJ2-2; tentatively, D is TRBD2 (5 bases). V gave up 7 bases and J gave up 2 bases, with 17 bases separating them. The CDR3 contains 16 residues. Germline CDR1 reads SGHNT; CDR2 reads YENEEA. The CDR3 protein is CASTWLATINTGELFF. CDR3 DNA: TGTGCCAGCACGTGGCTAGCAACGATTAACACCGGGGAGCTGTTTTTT.

The J gene is TRBJ1-6, the V gene TRBV2; D call uncertain. CDR1 is SNHLY and CDR2 is FYNNEI in the germline V gene. This CDR3 is built from 13 residues. V was trimmed by 6 bases and J by 7 bases, leaving 10 bases between them. The CDR3 sequence is CASSGDLNSPLHF. The CDR3 region has the DNA TGTGCCAGCAGCGGAGACTTAAATTCACCCCTCCACTTT.

The chain has TRBV5-4 and TRBJ2-5; 7 nucleotides line up with TRBD1. With V trimmed by 2 bases and J by 1 base, 11 bases remained unmatched. Germline V gene sequence: CDR1 SGHNT, CDR2 YYREEE (reference sequence). This CDR3 is built from 17 residues. The CDR3 protein is CASSLPNRGVLQETQYF. The CDR3 DNA is TGTGCCAGCAGCTTACCAAACAGGGGTGTCCTCCAAGAGACCCAGTACTTC.

The V call is TRBV5-1, the J call TRBJ1-2; 8 bases agree with TRBD1. Unmatched junction bases numbered 8, after V lost 4 bases and J lost 6 bases. This CDR3 has 14 amino acids. CDR1 SGHRS and CDR2 YFSETQ come from the germline V gene. CDR3 protein: CASSDLQGVHGYTF. CDR3 sequence (DNA): TGCGCCAGCAGCGATTTACAGGGGGTTCATGGCTACACCTTC.

The count of this clone is one. V gene TRBV14 combines with J gene TRBJ1-2; the D is unclear. V was clipped by 0 bases and J by 5 bases, with 10 bases between them. The CDR3 extends over 14 amino acids. Germline V CDR1 and CDR2: SGHDN, FVKESK. The DNA for the CDR3 is TGTGCCAGCAGCCAAGATCGCAGGATATATGGCTACACCTTC. It codes for CASSQDRRIYGYTF.

The chain couples TRBV2 to TRBJ2-1, with 8 bases matching TRBD1. Per the germline V gene, CDR1 is SNHLY and CDR2 is FYNNEI. V shed 2 bases and J 8 bases; nucleotides not matched to a gene: 5. CDR3 length: 14 residues. The CDR3 DNA reads as TGTGCCAGCAGTGAACAAGGACAGGGCTATGAGCAGTTCTTC. Amino acid sequence: CASSEQGQGYEQFF.

The CDR3 here is CSVVHGANTEAFF. The CDR3 nucleotides read TGCAGCGTTGTTCATGGGGCGAACACTGAAGCTTTCTTT. This chain uses TRBV29-1 with TRBJ1-1, with D maybe TRBD1 (5 bases). Germline values: CDR1 SQVTM, CDR2 ANQGSEA. V gave up 4 bases and J gave up 1 base, with 10 bases separating them. CDR3 length: 13 amino acids.

This chain joins TRBV9 and TRBJ1-6, with 9 bases lining up with TRBD1. The CDR3 is made up of 17 amino acids. Germline CDR1 reads SGDLS; CDR2 reads YYNGEE. V gave up 4 bases and J gave up 10 bases; unmatched junction bases: 15. The CDR3 here is CASSPRENRGRQSPLHF. CDR3 nucleotides: TGTGCCAGCAGCCCAAGAGAGAACAGGGGGCGCCAGTCACCCCTCCACTTT.

The chain combines TRBV5-3 with TRBJ2-7, with a weak D call TRBD2 (5 bases). TRBV5-3 counts as an open reading frame of uncertain function. Deletions cut 4 bases from V and 1 base from J, with 12 bases between. The CDR3 has 14 residues. The DNA of the CDR3 is TGTGCCAGAAGCCCGACCCCGGGGTCCTACGAGCAGTACTTC. The encoded protein is CARSPTPGSYEQYF.

V usage is TRBV3-1 (or the pseudogene TRBV3-2) and J usage is TRBJ2-5, with D perhaps TRBD2 (6 bases). The CDR3 totals 14 residues. Germline values: CDR1 LGHDT, CDR2 YNNKEL (reference sequence). V gave up 6 bases and J gave up 3 bases, with 14 bases separating them. As DNA, the CDR3 is TGTGCCAGCAGGGGACTGAACTTCAAAGAGACCCAGTACTTC. Its protein is CASRGLNFKETQYF.

This chain uses TRBV6-5 with TRBJ2-2; D is perhaps TRBD1 (5 bases). The germline CDR1 and CDR2 sequences are MNHEY and SVGAGI. V dropped 6 bases and J dropped 2 bases, with 10 bases sitting between them. The CDR3 is 14 amino acids. The CDR3 bases are TGTGCCAGCAGGAACGACAGAAACACCGGGGAGCTGTTTTTT. Translated, it gives CASRNDRNTGELFF.

The V and J genes are TRBV27 and TRBJ1-5; 7 bases are a match to TRBD1. CDR1 and CDR2 (germline): MNHEY, SMNVEV (reference sequence). V lost 5 bases, J lost 5 bases, and 6 bases stayed unmatched. This CDR3 contains 14 residues. CDR3 DNA sequence: TGTGCCAGCAGTCTCGGGACAGACTATCAGCCCCAGCATTTT. Protein product: CASSLGTDYQPQHF.

The chain is built from TRBV5-8 and TRBJ1-1; D is unresolved. V was clipped by 3 bases and J by 3 bases, with 9 bases between them. The CDR3 loop spans 13 amino acids. CDR1 SGHTS and CDR2 YDEGEE come from the germline V gene. The CDR3 sequence: CASSSSFYTEAFF. The CDR3 nucleotides are TGTGCCAGCAGCTCTTCCTTTTACACTGAAGCTTTCTTT.

The table lists this clone with a few counts. The V call is TRBV28, the J call TRBJ1-3; TRBD1 matches 10 bases. The CDR3 totals 14 residues. The ends lost 8 bases at V and 4 bases at J; junction bases unmatched: 5. Germline V gene sequence: CDR1 MDHEN, CDR2 SYDVKM. The DNA for the CDR3 is TGTGCCAGCCGACAGGGGGCGCTGGGAAACACCATATATTTT. Its protein is CASRQGALGNTIYF.

The chain is built from TRBV11-2 and TRBJ2-1; perhaps TRBD1 as D (7 bases). The germline CDR1 and CDR2 sequences are SGHAT and FQNNGV. The CDR3 totals 16 residues. V dropped 5 bases and J dropped 1 base, with 15 bases sitting between them. The DNA for the CDR3 is TGTGCCAGCAGCGTCCGACAGGGAGGTTCCTACAATGAGCAGTTCTTC. Its translation: CASSVRQGGSYNEQFF.

The CDR3 loop is CASSLYPSSGNTIYF. CDR3 nucleotide sequence: TGCGCCAGCAGCTTGTACCCCAGCTCTGGAAACACCATATATTTT. The gene calls are TRBV5-1 and TRBJ1-3, with D unresolved. The germline V and J ends were trimmed by 1 base and 0 bases, with 8 bases remaining between them. The CDR3 is 15 amino acids. From germline, CDR1 is SGHRS and CDR2 YFSETQ.

The rearrangement joins TRBV27 to TRBJ2-1; 7 nucleotides agree with TRBD1. CDR1 is MNHEY, CDR2 SMNVEV, per germline (reference sequence). Germline trimming cut 8 bases from V and 3 bases from J; bases unmatched to any gene: 7. CDR3 size: 14 residues. CDR3 sequence: CASATGAYYNEQFF. Here the CDR3 DNA reads TGTGCCAGCGCCACAGGGGCATACTACAATGAGCAGTTCTTC.

The chain employs TRBV7-2 and TRBJ2-1; D remains ambiguous. Germline assignment: CDR1 SGHTA and CDR2 FQGNSA. V was cut by 5 bases and J by 2 bases, with 19 bases left in between. The CDR3 is made up of 17 amino acids. CDR3 bases: TGTGCCAGCAGCGTTCTCCCTCCGAACAACGCCTACAATGAGCAGTTCTTC. It codes for CASSVLPPNNAYNEQFF.